This T cell receptor (beta chain) was identified during a study of neurological immune-mediated disorders. The sample holds many counts of this clonotype. This CDR3 is built from 14 residues. Deletions cut 0 bases from V and 6 bases from J, with 9 bases between. In germline, CDR1 is SGHRS, CDR2 YFSETQ. TCRdb analysed the 5' RACE reads with MiXCR anew, one entry per CDR3 protein. The repertoire holds about 95,000 distinct CDR3 sequences, with 3.5% as singletons. Material: PBMCs. The V gene is TRBV5-1, the J gene TRBJ1-4, with a possible D match to TRBD1 (5 bases). The TCR was taken from a woman between 18 and 30 years old with multiple sclerosis. CDR3 sequence: CASSLGGADEKLFF. DNA of the CDR3: TGCGCCAGCAGCTTGGGGGGCGCCGATGAAAAACTGTTTTTT.